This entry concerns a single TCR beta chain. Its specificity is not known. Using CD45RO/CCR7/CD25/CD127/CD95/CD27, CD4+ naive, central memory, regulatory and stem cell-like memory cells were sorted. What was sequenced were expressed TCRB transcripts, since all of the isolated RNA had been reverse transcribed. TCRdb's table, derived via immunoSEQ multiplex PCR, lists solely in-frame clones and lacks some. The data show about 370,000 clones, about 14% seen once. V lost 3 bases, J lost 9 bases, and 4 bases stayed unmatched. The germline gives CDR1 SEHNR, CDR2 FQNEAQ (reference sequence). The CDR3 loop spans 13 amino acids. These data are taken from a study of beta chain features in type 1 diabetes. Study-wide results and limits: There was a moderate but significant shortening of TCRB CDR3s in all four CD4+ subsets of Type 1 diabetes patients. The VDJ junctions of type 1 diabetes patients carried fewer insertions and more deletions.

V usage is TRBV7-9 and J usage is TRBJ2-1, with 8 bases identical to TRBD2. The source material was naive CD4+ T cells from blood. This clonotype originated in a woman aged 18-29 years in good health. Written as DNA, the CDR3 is TGTGCCAGCAGCTTTGCGGGACTAGTTGAGCAGTTCTTC. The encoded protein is CASSFAGLVEQFF.